This T cell receptor (beta chain) was recovered during a study of T cells expressing NK-cell markers. Each CDR3 protein gets one entry in TCRdb, which reprocessed the 5' RACE reads and gives no DNA. The table counts 440,000 or so distinct CDR3 sequences; roughly 7.2% lies in the top ten. The CDR3 spans 14 residues. Per the germline V gene, CDR1 is LGHNA and CDR2 is YSLEER. The chain carries TRBV4-3 and TRBJ2-5; TCRdb designates TRBD1, a call that cannot be tested without DNA. Sequenced sample: blood T cells: a sorted CD56 or NKG2C T cell subset, CD4+ or CD8+ T cells, or bulk PBMC T cells (not recorded which). This TCR was sampled from a woman aged 18-69 years in good health. This chain's CDR3 is CASSQDRAGETQYF.